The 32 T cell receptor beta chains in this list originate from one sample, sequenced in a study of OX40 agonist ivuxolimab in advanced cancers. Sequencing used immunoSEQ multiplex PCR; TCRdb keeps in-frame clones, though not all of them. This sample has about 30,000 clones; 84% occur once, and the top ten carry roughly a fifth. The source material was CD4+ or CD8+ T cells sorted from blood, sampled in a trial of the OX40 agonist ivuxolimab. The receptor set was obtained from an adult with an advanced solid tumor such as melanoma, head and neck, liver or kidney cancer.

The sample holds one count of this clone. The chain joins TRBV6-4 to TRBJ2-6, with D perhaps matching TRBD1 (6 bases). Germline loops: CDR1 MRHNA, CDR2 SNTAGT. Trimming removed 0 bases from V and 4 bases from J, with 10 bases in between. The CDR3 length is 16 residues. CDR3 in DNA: TGTGCCAGCAGTGACTCACCAGGGGCGGGGGCCAACGTCCTGACTTTC. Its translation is CASSDSPGAGANVLTF.

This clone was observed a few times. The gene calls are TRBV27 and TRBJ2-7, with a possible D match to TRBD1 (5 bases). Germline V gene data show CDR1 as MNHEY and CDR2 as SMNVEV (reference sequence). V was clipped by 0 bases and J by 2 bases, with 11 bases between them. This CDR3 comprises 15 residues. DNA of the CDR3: TGTGCCAGCAGTTTATCCGCAGGGCACACCTACGAGCAGTACTTC. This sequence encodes CASSLSAGHTYEQYF.

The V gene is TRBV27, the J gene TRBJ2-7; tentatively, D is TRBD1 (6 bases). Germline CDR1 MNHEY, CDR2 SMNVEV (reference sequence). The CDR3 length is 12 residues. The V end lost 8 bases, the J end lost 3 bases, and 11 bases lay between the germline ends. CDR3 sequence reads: CASGDTYYEQYF. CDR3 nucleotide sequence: TGTGCCAGCGGGGACACCTACTACGAGCAGTACTTC.

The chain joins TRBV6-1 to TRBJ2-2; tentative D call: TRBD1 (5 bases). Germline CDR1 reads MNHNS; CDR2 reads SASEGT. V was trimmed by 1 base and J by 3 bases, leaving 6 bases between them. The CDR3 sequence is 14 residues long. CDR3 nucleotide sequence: TGTGCCAGCAGTGAAGGGGGCGACACCGGGGAGCTGTTTTTT. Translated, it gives CASSEGGDTGELFF.

CDR3 in DNA: TGTGCCAGCAGCTCCGCTAGCGGGAGGGCCTCGGATACGCAGTATTTT. Protein sequence: CASSSASGRASDTQYF. The chain joins TRBV11-3 to TRBJ2-3; 12 bases map to TRBD2. V lost 4 bases and J lost 6; bases outside the gene matches: 8. The CDR3 is made up of 16 amino acids. Per the germline V gene, CDR1 is SGHNT and CDR2 is YENEEA.

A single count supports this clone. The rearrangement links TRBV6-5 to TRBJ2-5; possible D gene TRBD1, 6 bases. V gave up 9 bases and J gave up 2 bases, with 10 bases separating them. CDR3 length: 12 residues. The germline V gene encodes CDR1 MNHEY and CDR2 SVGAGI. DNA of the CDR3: TGTGCCAGAGCAGGGGAACAAGAGACCCAGTACTTC. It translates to CARAGEQETQYF.

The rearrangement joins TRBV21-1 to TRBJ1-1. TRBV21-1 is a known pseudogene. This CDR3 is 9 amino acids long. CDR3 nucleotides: TGTGCCAGCAGCAGGGGGGTCCTTTTT. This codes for CASSRGVLF.

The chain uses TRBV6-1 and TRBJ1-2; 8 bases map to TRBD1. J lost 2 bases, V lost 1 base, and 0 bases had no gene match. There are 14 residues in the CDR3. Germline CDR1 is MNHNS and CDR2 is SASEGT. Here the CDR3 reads CASSEGTGNYGYTF. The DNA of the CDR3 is TGTGCCAGCAGTGAAGGGACAGGGAACTATGGCTACACCTTC.

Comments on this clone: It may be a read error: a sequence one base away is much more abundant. This CDR3 is CASSRNYGYTF. The CDR3 region has the DNA TGTGCCAGCAGTCGTAACTATGGCTACACCTTC. The chain is built from TRBV6-1 and TRBJ1-2; D ambiguous. Trimming shortened V by 5 bases and J by 1 base, and 2 bases separated the two germline ends. The CDR3 loop spans 11 amino acids. Germline-derived CDR1 and CDR2 are MNHNS and SASEGT.

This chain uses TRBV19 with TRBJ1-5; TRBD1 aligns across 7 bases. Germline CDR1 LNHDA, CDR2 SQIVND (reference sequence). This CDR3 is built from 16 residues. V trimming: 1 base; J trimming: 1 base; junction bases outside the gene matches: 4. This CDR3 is CASSIVATGSNQPQHF. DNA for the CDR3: TGTGCCAGTAGTATAGTAGCGACAGGGAGCAATCAGCCCCAGCATTTT.

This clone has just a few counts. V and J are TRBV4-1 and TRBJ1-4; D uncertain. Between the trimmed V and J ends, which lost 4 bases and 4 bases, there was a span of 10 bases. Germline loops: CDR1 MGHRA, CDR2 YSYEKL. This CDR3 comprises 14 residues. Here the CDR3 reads CASSPRELNEKLFF. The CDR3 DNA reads TGCGCCAGCAGCCCTAGGGAGCTTAATGAAAAACTGTTTTTT.

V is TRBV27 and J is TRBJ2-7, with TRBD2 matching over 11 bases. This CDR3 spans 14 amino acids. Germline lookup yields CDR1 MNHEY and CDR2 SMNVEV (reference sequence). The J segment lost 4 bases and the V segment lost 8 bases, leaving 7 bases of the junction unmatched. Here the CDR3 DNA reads TGTGCCAGCCGCAGACTAGCGGGGAGTTACGAGCAGTACTTC. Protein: CASRRLAGSYEQYF.

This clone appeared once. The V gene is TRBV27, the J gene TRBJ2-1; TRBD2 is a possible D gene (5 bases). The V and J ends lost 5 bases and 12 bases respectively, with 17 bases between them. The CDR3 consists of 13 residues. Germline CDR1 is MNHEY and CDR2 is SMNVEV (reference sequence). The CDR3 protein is CASSNPAGGRQFF. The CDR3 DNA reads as TGTGCCAGCAGTAACCCGGCGGGCGGTCGGCAGTTCTTC.

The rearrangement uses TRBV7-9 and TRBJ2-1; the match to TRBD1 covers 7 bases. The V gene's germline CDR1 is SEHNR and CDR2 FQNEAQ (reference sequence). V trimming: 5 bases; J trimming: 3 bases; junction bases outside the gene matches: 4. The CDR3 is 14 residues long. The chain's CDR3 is CASSPRDSYNEQFF. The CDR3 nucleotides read TGTGCCAGCAGCCCCCGGGACAGCTACAATGAGCAGTTCTTC.

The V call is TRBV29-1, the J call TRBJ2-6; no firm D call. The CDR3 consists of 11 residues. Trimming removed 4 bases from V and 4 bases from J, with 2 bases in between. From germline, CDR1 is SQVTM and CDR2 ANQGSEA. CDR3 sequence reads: CSVAGANVLTF. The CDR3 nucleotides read TGCAGCGTTGCCGGGGCCAACGTCCTGACTTTC.

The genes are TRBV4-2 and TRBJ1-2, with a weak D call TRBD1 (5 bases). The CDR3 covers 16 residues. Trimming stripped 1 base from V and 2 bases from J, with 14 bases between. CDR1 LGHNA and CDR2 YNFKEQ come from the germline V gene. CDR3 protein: CASSQVFRDPNYGYTF. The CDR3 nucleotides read TGTGCCAGCAGCCAAGTATTCCGGGACCCCAACTATGGCTACACCTTC.

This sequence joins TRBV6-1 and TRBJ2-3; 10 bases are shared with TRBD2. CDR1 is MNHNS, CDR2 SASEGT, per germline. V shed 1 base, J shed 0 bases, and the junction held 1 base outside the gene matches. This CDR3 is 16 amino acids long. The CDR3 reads CASSEVLAGSTDTQYF. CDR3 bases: TGTGCCAGCAGTGAAGTACTAGCGGGGAGCACAGATACGCAGTATTTT.

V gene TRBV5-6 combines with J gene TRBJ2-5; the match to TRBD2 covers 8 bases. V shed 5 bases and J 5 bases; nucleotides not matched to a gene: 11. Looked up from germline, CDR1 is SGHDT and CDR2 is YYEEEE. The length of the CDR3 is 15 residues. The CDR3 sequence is CASSPGGRAWETQYF. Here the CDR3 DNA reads TGTGCCAGCAGTCCGGGAGGGAGGGCCTGGGAGACCCAGTACTTC.

The CDR3 here is CASSLSVNSPLHF. The CDR3 DNA reads as TGTGCCAGCAGTTTATCGGTTAATTCACCCCTCCACTTT. The chain employs TRBV27 and TRBJ1-6; no firm D call. V was cut by 0 bases and J by 6 bases, with 3 bases left in between. Germline V gives CDR1 MNHEY, CDR2 SMNVEV (reference sequence). CDR3 length: 13 residues.

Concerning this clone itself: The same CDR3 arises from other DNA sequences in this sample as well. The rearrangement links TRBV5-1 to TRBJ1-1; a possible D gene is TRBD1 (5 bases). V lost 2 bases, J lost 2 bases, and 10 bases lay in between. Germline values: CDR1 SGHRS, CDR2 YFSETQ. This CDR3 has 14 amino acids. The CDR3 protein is CASSLRGANTEAFF. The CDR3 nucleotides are TGCGCCAGCAGCTTACGGGGCGCAAACACTGAAGCTTTCTTT.

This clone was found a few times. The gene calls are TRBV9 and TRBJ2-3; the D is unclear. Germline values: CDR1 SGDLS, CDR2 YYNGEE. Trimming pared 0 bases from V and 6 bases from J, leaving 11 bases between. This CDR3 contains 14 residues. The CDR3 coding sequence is TGTGCCAGCAGCGTAGGTGGGATCGGGGATACGCAGTATTTT. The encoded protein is CASSVGGIGDTQYF.

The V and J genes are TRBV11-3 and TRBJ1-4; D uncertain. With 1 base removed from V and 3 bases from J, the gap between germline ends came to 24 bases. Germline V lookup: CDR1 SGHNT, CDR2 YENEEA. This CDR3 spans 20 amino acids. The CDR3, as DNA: TGTGCCAGCAGCTTAGGAAGATTAGGGCCAGAAGGGCAACCTAATGAAAAACTGTTTTTT. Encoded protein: CASSLGRLGPEGQPNEKLFF.

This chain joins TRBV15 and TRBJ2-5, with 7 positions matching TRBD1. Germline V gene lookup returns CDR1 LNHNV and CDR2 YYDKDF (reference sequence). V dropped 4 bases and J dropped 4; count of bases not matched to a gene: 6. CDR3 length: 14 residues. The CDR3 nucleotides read TGTGCCACCAGCAAAGACAGGGTTATAGAGACCCAGTACTTC. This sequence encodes CATSKDRVIETQYF.

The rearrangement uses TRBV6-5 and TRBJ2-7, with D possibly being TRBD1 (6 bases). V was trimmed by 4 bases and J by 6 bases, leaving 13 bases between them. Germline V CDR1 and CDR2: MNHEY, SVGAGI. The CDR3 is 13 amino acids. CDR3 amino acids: CASSSIPGVEQYF. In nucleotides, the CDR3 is TGTGCCAGCAGTTCGATCCCAGGGGTCGAGCAGTACTTC.

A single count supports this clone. CDR3 DNA: TGTGCCAGCAGTTTATGGATGGCAGGGGAGGGTAATTCACCCCTCCACTTT. Translating gives CASSLWMAGEGNSPLHF. This chain links TRBV28 with TRBJ1-6, with D possibly matching TRBD1 (6 bases). V was shortened by 0 bases and J by 6 bases, with 15 bases between the two germline ends. CDR3 length equals 17 residues. Germline values: CDR1 MDHEN, CDR2 SYDVKM.

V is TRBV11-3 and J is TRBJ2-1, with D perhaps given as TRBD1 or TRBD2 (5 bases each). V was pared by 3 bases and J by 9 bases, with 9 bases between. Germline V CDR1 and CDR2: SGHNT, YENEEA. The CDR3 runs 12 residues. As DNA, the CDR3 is TGTGCCAGCAGCTTTGGGGGTCTTGAGCAGTTCTTC. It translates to CASSFGGLEQFF.

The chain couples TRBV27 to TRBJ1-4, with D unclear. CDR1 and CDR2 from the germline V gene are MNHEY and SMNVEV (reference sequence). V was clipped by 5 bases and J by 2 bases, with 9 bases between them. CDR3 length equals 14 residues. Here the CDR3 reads CASSPRRTNEKLFF. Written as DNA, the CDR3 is TGTGCCAGCAGTCCCCGGCGCACTAATGAAAAACTGTTTTTT.

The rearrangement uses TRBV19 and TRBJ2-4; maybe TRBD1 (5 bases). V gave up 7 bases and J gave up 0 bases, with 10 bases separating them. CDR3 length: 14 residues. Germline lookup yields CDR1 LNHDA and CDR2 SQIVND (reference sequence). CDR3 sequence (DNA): TGTGCCAGTAAGGGGAAACTAGCCAAAAACATTCAGTACTTC. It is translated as CASKGKLAKNIQYF. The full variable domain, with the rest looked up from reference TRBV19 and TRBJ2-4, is DGGITQSPKYLFRKEGQNVTLSCEQNLNHDAMYWYRQDPGQGLRLIYYSQIVNDFQKGDIAEGYSVSREKKESFPLTVTSAQKNPTAFYLCASKGKLAKNIQYFGAGTRLSVL.

CDR3 loop: CASSPHGSYEQYF. Written as DNA, the CDR3 is TGTGCCAGCAGCCCCCACGGCTCCTACGAGCAGTACTTC. The V and J genes are TRBV28 and TRBJ2-7; D unresolved. This CDR3 region has 13 residues. Trimming took 6 bases from V and 0 from J, leaving 9 bases between them. From germline, CDR1 is MDHEN and CDR2 SYDVKM.

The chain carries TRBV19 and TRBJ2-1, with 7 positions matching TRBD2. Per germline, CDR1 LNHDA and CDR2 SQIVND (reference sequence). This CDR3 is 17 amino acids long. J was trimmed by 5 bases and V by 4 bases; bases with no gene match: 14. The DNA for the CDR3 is TGTGCCAGTAGTACTCGCCCGGGACTACGAACTCACAATGAGCAGTTCTTC. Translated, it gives CASSTRPGLRTHNEQFF.

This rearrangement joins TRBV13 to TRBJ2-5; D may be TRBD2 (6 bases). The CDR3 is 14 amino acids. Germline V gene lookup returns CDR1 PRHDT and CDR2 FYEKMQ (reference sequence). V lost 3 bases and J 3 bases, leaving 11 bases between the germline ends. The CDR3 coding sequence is TGTGCCAGCAGCTTTGGACTACCGAAAGAGACCCAGTACTTC. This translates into CASSFGLPKETQYF.

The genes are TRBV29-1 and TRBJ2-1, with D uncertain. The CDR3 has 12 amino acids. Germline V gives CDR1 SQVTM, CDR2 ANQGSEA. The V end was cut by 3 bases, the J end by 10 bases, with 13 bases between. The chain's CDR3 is CSVDRSRLEQFF. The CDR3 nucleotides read TGCAGCGTTGATAGGTCTCGTCTCGAGCAGTTCTTC.